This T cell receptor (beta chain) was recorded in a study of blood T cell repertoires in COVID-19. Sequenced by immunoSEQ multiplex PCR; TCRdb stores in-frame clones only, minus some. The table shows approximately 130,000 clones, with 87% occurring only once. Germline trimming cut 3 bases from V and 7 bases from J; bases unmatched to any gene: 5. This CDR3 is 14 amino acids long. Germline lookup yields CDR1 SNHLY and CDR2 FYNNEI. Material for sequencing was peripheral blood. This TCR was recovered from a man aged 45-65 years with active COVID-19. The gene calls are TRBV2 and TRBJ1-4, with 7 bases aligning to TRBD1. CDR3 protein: CASSDFRGAEKLFF. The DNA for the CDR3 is TGTGCCAGCAGTGATTTCAGGGGGGCTGAAAAACTGTTTTTT.